A single sample gave rise to the 10 T cell receptor beta chains below, sequenced in a study of cytomegalovirus exposure and HLA in healthy donors. The assay was immunoSEQ multiplex PCR, and TCRdb's table has in-frame clones only and misses some. The sample contains about 98,000 clones, around 88% of which appear only once. The source material was PBMCs. The receptors here all came from a woman aged 25 to 45 in good health and CMV-seronegative.

This clone was detected only once. The chain couples TRBV5-5 to TRBJ2-7; D is undetermined. V was pared by 2 bases and J by 3 bases, with 12 bases between. The CDR3 length is 14 residues. Germline V gives CDR1 SGHKS, CDR2 YYEKEE (reference sequence). The CDR3: CASSFYVSGYEQYF. For the CDR3, the DNA is TGTGCCAGCAGCTTTTACGTCTCAGGCTACGAGCAGTACTTC.

The chain uses TRBV7-2 and TRBJ1-2, with 9 positions matching TRBD1. J was trimmed by 5 bases and V by 5 bases; bases with no gene match: 9. Germline lookup yields CDR1 SGHTA and CDR2 FQGNSA. The CDR3 has 15 amino acids. The DNA for the CDR3 is TGTGCCAGCAGCCCAAGCGGGACAGGGTCGTATGGCTACACCTTC. The encoded protein is CASSPSGTGSYGYTF.

Here the CDR3 DNA reads TGCAGCGTTGCACAGACAGGGGGAGGTGAAAAACTGTTTTTT. Translated: CSVAQTGGGEKLFF. This chain connects TRBV29-1 to TRBJ1-4; 9 nucleotides match TRBD1. Germline values: CDR1 SQVTM, CDR2 ANQGSEA. The CDR3 spans 14 residues. V shed 4 bases, J shed 7 bases, and the junction held 7 bases outside the gene matches.

A single count supports this clone. The rearrangement links TRBV6-1 to TRBJ1-2; tentative D call: TRBD1 (6 bases). Trimming took 3 bases from V and 3 from J, leaving 14 bases between them. The CDR3 loop spans 15 amino acids. Germline V gene data show CDR1 as MNHNS and CDR2 as SASEGT. The CDR3 loop is CASSDEGGRYYGYTF. As DNA, the CDR3 is TGTGCCAGCAGTGATGAGGGGGGGCGATACTATGGCTACACCTTC.

The chain recombines TRBV7-9 with TRBJ2-1; 13 bases fit TRBD2. Germline V lookup: CDR1 SEHNR, CDR2 FQNEAQ (reference sequence). The CDR3 sequence is 15 residues long. The V segment lost 5 bases and the J segment 9 bases; nucleotides outside the gene matches: 7. CDR3 sequence: CASSETSGRATEQFF. The DNA for the CDR3 is TGTGCCAGCAGCGAAACTAGCGGGAGGGCCACTGAGCAGTTCTTC.

V gene TRBV5-6 combines with J gene TRBJ2-3; 9 bases are shared with TRBD2. The CDR3 length is 17 residues. The junction had 6 bases not matched to a gene; V was cut back by 0 bases and J by 1 base. Germline-derived CDR1 and CDR2 are SGHDT and YYEEEE. The DNA for the CDR3 is TGTGCCAGCAGCTTGGGGCTAGCGGGGAGTCGCACAGATACGCAGTATTTT. Translating gives CASSLGLAGSRTDTQYF.

This chain joins TRBV5-1 and TRBJ2-7, with D possibly TRBD1 on 6 matching bases. V shed 0 bases and J shed 3 bases, with 13 bases lying between them. This CDR3 comprises 15 residues. Germline CDR1 reads SGHRS; CDR2 reads YFSETQ. CDR3 DNA: TGCGCCAGCAGCTTGGTGGGGGCGACTATCTACGAGCAGTACTTC. It specifies CASSLVGATIYEQYF.

V gene TRBV27 combines with J gene TRBJ2-7; the D is unclear. CDR1 is MNHEY, CDR2 SMNVEV, per germline (reference sequence). CDR3 size: 15 residues. V lost 6 bases and J 1 base, leaving 16 bases between the germline ends. The CDR3 reads CASSLLAKTSYEQYF. The CDR3 DNA reads as TGTGCCAGCAGCCTCCTTGCCAAGACATCCTACGAGCAGTACTTC.

The chain carries TRBV7-9 and TRBJ2-7, with TRBD1 matching over 8 bases. Germline V CDR1 and CDR2: SEHNR, FQNEAQ (reference sequence). The length of the CDR3 is 13 residues. Trimming cost V 5 bases and J 6 bases; bases outside gene matches: 6. DNA for the CDR3: TGTGCCAGCAGCCGCGACAGGGGAGTCGAGCAGTACTTC. Protein product: CASSRDRGVEQYF.

The sample holds one count of this clone. V and J are TRBV27 and TRBJ1-2; D may be TRBD1 (6 bases). The CDR3 is made up of 14 amino acids. CDR1 and CDR2 from the germline V gene are MNHEY and SMNVEV (reference sequence). V lost 6 bases and J 9 bases, leaving 20 bases between the germline ends. The chain's CDR3 is CASSSTTGPLSYTF. The CDR3 nucleotides are TGTGCCAGCAGCTCTACGACAGGCCCCCTTAGCTACACCTTC.